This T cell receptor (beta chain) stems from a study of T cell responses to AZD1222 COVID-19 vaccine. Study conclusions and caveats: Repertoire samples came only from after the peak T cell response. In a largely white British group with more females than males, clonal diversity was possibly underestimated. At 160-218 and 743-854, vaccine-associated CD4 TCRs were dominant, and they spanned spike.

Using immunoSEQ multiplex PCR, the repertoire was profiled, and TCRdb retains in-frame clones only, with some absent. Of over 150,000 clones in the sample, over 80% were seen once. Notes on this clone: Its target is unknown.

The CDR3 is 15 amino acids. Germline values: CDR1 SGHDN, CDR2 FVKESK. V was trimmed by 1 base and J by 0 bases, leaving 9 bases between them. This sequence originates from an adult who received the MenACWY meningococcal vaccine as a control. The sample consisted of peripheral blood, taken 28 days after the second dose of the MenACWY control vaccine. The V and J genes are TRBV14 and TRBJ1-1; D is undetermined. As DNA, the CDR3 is TGTGCCAGCAGCCAAGTTCGACCCCTGAACACTGAAGCTTTCTTT. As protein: CASSQVRPLNTEAFF.